Below, 15 T cell receptor beta chains from the same sample are listed, as sequenced in a study of cytomegalovirus exposure and HLA in healthy donors. This PCR relied on a set of 60 Vbeta primers and 13 Jbeta primers. Assay: immunoSEQ multiplex PCR; the TCRdb copy retains only in-frame clones and omits some. This table holds fewer than 200,000 clones, 80% found once. The specimen was PBMCs. The source of these receptors is a man aged 25 to 40 in good health and CMV-seronegative.

This chain joins TRBV29-1 and TRBJ2-1, with TRBD2 as a possible D gene (6 bases). Germline V gene sequence: CDR1 SQVTM, CDR2 ANQGSEA. The V and J ends lost 4 bases and 0 bases respectively, with 10 bases between them. CDR3 size: 14 residues. The CDR3 loop reads CSVVGGSSYNEQFF. CDR3 coding DNA: TGCAGCGTTGTCGGGGGAAGCTCCTACAATGAGCAGTTCTTC.

V gene TRBV19 combines with J gene TRBJ1-5; 9 bases fit TRBD1. The CDR3 consists of 20 residues. The J segment lost 6 bases and the V segment lost 2 bases, leaving 20 bases of the junction unmatched. Germline V gene data show CDR1 as LNHDA and CDR2 as SQIVND (reference sequence). Here the CDR3 reads CASSIRAPGTGISNRQPQHF. The CDR3, as DNA: TGTGCCAGTAGTATAAGGGCCCCTGGGACAGGGATTTCCAATCGTCAGCCCCAGCATTTT.

The chain has TRBV30 and TRBJ1-1; D perhaps matches TRBD1 (5 bases). V lost 3 bases and J lost 6, with 11 bases in between. Germline V gives CDR1 GTSNPN, CDR2 SVGIG (reference sequence). The CDR3 sequence is 12 residues long. The CDR3, as DNA: TGTGCCTGGAGCCGGGGAGGGGCTGAAGCTTTCTTT. Its protein product is CAWSRGGAEAFF.

J is TRBJ1-4 and V is TRBV7-6, with no clear D. Looked up from germline, CDR1 is SGHVS and CDR2 is FNYEAQ. V dropped 10 bases and J dropped 5 bases, with 5 bases sitting between them. The CDR3 length is 10 residues. The CDR3 spells CATGNEKLFF. CDR3 nucleotide sequence: TGTGCCACAGGCAATGAAAAACTGTTTTTT.

This sequence joins TRBV7-9 and TRBJ1-5; perhaps TRBD1 as D (6 bases). Germline-derived CDR1 and CDR2 are SEHNR and FQNEAQ (reference sequence). Trimming cost V 5 bases and J 3 bases, with 8 bases left between them. The CDR3 is 13 amino acids. CDR3 in amino acids: CASSRTDNQPQHF. CDR3 coding DNA: TGTGCCAGCAGCCGGACAGACAATCAGCCCCAGCATTTT.

This chain connects TRBV5-1 to TRBJ1-1; D not resolved. CDR1 SGHRS and CDR2 YFSETQ come from the germline V gene. Trimming shortened V by 2 bases and J by 4 bases, and 15 bases separated the two germline ends. This CDR3 spans 15 amino acids. The CDR3 DNA is TGCGCCAGCAGCTTTGTGGGTCCTAGAGGCACTGAAGCTTTCTTT. This codes for CASSFVGPRGTEAFF.

V usage is TRBV5-4 and J usage is TRBJ2-2; no clear D. The V gene lost 0 bases and the J gene lost 5 bases, with 8 bases spanning the gap. The V gene's germline CDR1 is SGHNT and CDR2 YYREEE (reference sequence). This CDR3 has 14 amino acids. This chain's CDR3 is CASSLGGQTGELFF. The CDR3 DNA sequence: TGTGCCAGCAGCTTGGGTGGGCAAACCGGGGAGCTGTTTTTT.

The table lists this clone with a count of one. This chain links TRBV18 with TRBJ1-1; D remains unclear. The CDR3 totals 15 residues. Looked up from germline, CDR1 is KGHSH and CDR2 is LQKENI. V lost 1 base and J 0 bases, leaving 9 bases between the germline ends. The CDR3 is CASSPRAGMNTEAFF. For the CDR3, the DNA is TGTGCCAGCTCACCACGGGCAGGTATGAACACTGAAGCTTTCTTT.

The chain joins TRBV29-1 to TRBJ2-3; D uncertain. Trimming removed 5 bases from V and 2 bases from J, with 17 bases in between. This CDR3 has 15 residues. Germline V gives CDR1 SQVTM, CDR2 ANQGSEA. The CDR3 loop is CSVCWRSETTDTQYF. The CDR3 bases are TGCAGCGTTTGCTGGCGGAGTGAAACCACAGATACGCAGTATTTT.

The rearrangement uses TRBV27 and TRBJ1-2; the match to TRBD1 covers 7 bases. The CDR3 runs to 15 residues. Trimming at V came to 3 bases and at J to 4 bases, leaving 8 bases not matched to a gene. Germline V CDR1 and CDR2: MNHEY, SMNVEV (reference sequence). The chain's CDR3 is CASSFTGEESYGYTF. The CDR3 coding sequence is TGTGCCAGCAGTTTTACAGGGGAAGAGAGCTATGGCTACACCTTC.

The chain links TRBV9 to TRBJ1-2; TRBD1 matches at 7 bases. Per the germline V gene, CDR1 is SGDLS and CDR2 is YYNGEE. CDR3 length equals 16 residues. The V segment lost 4 bases and the J segment 8 bases; nucleotides outside the gene matches: 17. CDR3 residues: CASSPWDSPSSVGYTF. The CDR3 bases are TGTGCCAGCAGCCCTTGGGACAGCCCAAGCTCGGTGGGCTACACCTTC.

The chain employs TRBV11-2 and TRBJ2-7; D remains ambiguous. CDR3 length: 13 residues. V was shortened by 1 base and J by 3 bases, with 7 bases between the two germline ends. Per germline, CDR1 SGHAT and CDR2 FQNNGV. The CDR3 here is CASSLGAVYEQYF. In DNA, the CDR3 is TGTGCCAGCAGCTTAGGGGCAGTCTACGAGCAGTACTTC.

V gene TRBV11-2 combines with J gene TRBJ2-7; maybe TRBD1 (5 bases). CDR1 is SGHAT, CDR2 FQNNGV, per germline. V gave up 0 bases and J gave up 6 bases, with 12 bases separating them. The CDR3 is made up of 14 amino acids. CDR3 DNA: TGTGCCAGCAGCTTAGAAGGGGTCCCATCCGAGCAGTACTTC. It specifies CASSLEGVPSEQYF.

This clone was found a few times. One junction end disagrees with the germline gene, perhaps due to a read error. The V and J genes are TRBV13 and TRBJ1-1; 8 bases agree with TRBD1. The CDR3 is 16 amino acids. CDR1 PRHDT and CDR2 FYEKMQ come from the germline V gene (reference sequence). For the CDR3, the DNA is TGCGCCAGCAGCCAAGCTAGATACAGGGGGGCCCTGAAAGCTTTCTTT. As protein: CASSQARYRGALKAFF.

The rearrangement links TRBV13 to TRBJ2-7; a possible D gene is TRBD2 (5 bases). Germline CDR1 and CDR2: PRHDT and FYEKMQ (reference sequence). The CDR3 runs to 13 residues. Trimming shortened V by 3 bases and J by 0 bases, and 6 bases separated the two germline ends. The CDR3 protein is CASSFGSSYEQYF. CDR3 coding DNA: TGTGCCAGCAGCTTTGGGAGCTCCTACGAGCAGTACTTC.